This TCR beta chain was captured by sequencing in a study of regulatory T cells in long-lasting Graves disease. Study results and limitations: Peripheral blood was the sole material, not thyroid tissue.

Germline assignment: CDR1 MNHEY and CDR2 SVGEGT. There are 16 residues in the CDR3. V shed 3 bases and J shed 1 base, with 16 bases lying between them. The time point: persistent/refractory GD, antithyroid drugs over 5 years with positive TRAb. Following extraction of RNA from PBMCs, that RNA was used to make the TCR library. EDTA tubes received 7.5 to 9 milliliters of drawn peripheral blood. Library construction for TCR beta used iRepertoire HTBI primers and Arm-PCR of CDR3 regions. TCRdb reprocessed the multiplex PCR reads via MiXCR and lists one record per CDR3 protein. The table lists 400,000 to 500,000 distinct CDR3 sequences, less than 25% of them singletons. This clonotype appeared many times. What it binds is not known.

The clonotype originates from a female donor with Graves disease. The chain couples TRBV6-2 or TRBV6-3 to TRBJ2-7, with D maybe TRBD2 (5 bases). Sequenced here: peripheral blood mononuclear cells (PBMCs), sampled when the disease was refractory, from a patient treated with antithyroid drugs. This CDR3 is CASSYTQLSGSYEQYF. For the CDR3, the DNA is TGTGCCAGCAGTTATACCCAGTTGAGCGGTTCCTACGAGCAGTACTTC.